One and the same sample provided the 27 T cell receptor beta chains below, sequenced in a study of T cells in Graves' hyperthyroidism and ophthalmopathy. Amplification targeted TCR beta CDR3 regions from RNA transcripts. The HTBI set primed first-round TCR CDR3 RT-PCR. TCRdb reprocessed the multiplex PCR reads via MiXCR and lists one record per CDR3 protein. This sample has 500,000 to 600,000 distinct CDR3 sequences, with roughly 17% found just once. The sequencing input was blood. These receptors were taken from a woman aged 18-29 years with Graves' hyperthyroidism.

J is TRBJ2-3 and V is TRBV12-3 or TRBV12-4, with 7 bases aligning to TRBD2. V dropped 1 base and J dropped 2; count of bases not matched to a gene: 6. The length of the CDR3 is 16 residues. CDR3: CASSLDLAAITDTQYF. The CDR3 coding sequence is TGTGCCAGCAGTTTAGACCTAGCGGCCATCACAGATACGCAGTATTTT.

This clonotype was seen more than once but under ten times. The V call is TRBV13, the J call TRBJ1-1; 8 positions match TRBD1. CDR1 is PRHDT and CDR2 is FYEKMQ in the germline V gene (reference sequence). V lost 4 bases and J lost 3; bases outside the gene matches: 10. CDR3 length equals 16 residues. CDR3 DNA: TGTGCCAGCAGCTCCCCTGCTCAGGGGGCTGACACTGAAGCTTTCTTT. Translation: CASSSPAQGADTEAFF.

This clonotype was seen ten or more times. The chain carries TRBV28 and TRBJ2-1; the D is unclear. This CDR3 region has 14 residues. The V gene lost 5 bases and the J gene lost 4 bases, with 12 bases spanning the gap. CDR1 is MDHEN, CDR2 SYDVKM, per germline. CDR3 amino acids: CASSPSIQYNEQFF. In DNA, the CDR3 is TGTGCCAGCAGTCCCTCAATCCAATACAATGAGCAGTTCTTC.

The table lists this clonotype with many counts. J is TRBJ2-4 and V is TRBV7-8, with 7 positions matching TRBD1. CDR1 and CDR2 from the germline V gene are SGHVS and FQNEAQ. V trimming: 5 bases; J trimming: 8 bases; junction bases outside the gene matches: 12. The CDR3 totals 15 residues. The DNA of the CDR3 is TGTGCCAGCAGCAAACAGGGGTCCGCGGGCGACATTCAGTACTTC. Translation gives CASSKQGSAGDIQYF.

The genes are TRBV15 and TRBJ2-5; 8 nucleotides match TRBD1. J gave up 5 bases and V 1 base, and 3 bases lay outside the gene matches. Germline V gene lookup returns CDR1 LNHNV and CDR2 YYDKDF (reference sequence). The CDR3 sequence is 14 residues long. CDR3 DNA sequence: TGTGCCACCAGCAGAGTGGACAGGGTGGAGACCCAGTACTTC. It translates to CATSRVDRVETQYF.

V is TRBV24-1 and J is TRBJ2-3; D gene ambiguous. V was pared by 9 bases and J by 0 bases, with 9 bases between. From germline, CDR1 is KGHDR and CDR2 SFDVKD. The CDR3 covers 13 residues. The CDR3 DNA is TGTGCCACCTCTAGACCTAGCACAGATACGCAGTATTTT. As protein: CATSRPSTDTQYF.

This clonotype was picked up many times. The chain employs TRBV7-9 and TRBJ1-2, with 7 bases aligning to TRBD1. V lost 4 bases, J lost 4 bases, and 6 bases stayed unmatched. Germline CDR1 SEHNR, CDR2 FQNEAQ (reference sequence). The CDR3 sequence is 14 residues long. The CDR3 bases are TGTGCCAGCAGCTCAGTGGGACAGATCTATGGCTACACCTTC. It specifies CASSSVGQIYGYTF.

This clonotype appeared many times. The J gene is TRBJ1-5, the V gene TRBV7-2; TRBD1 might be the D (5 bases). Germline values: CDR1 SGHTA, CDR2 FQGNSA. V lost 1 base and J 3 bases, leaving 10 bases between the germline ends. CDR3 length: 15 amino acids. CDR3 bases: TGTGCCAGCAGCTTAGGGGGGGGACCCAATCAGCCCCAGCATTTT. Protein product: CASSLGGGPNQPQHF.

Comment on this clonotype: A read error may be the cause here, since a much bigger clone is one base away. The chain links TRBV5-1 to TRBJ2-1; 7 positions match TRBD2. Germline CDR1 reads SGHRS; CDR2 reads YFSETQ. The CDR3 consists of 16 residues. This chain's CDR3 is CASSLVVGGPPNERFF. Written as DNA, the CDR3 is TGCGCCAGCAGCTTGGTTGTGGGAGGGCCACCCAATGAGCGGTTCTTC. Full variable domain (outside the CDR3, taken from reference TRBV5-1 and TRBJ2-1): KAGVTQTPRYLIKTRGQQVTLSCSPISGHRSVSWYQQTPGQGLQFLFEYFSETQRNKGNFPGRFSGRQFSNSRSEMNVSTLELGDSALYLCASSLVVGGPPNERFFGPGTRLTVL.

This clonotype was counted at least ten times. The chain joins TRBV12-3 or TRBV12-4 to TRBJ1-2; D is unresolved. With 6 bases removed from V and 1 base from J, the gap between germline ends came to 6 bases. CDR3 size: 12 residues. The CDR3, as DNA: TGTGCCAGCAGGGAGCTTAACTATGGCTACACCTTC. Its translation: CASRELNYGYTF.

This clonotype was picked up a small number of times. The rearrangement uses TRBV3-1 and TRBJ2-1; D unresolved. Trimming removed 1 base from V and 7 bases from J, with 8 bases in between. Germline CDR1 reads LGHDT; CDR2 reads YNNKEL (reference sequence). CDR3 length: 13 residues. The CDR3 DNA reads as TGTGCCAGCAGCCAAGGCTTAGAAAATGAGCAGTTCTTC. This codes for CASSQGLENEQFF.

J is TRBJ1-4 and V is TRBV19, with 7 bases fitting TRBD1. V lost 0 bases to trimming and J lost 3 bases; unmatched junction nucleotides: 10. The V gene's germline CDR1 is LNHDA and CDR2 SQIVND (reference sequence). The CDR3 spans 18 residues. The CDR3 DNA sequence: TGTGCCAGTAGTATAGATATGGCAGGGGGTAGTGCTAATGAAAAACTGTTTTTT. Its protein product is CASSIDMAGGSANEKLFF.

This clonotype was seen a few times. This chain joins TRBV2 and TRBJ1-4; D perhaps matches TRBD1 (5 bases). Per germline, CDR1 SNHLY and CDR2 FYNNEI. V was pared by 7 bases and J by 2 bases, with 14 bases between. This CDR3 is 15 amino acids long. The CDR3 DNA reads TGTGCCAGCAACGTGTGGCCAGGGACTAATGAAAAACTGTTTTTT. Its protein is CASNVWPGTNEKLFF.

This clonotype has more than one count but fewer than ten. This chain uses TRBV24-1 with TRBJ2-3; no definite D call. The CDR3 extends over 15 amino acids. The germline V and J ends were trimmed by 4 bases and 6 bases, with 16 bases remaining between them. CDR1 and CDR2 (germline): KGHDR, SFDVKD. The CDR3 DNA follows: TGTGCCACCAGTGACAAGGCCGGCCGTGGGGATACGCAGTATTTT. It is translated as CATSDKAGRGDTQYF.

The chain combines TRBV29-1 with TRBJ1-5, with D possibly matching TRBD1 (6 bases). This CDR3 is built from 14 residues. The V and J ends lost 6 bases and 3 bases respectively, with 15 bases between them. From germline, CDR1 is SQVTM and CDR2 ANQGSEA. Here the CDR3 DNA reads TGCAGCGTCGCCCCGGACAGCATCAATCAGCCCCAGCATTTT. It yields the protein CSVAPDSINQPQHF.

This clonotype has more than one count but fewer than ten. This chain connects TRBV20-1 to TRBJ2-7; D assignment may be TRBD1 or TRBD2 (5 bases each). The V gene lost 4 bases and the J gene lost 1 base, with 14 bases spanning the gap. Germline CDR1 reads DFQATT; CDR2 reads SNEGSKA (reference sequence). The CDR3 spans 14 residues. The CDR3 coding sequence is TGCAGTGCTAACGCAGGGAGTTGGTCCTACGAGCAGTACTTC. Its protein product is CSANAGSWSYEQYF.

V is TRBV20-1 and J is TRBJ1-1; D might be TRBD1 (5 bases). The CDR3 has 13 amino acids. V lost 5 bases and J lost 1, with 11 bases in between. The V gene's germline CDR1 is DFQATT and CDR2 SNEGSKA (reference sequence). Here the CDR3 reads CSAWGGGNTEAFF. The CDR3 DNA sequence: TGCAGTGCTTGGGGGGGGGGGAACACTGAAGCTTTCTTT.

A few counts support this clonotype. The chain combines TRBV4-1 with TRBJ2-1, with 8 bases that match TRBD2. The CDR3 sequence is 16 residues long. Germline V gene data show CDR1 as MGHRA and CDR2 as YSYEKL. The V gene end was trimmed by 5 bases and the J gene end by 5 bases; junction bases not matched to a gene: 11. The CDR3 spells CASSFLLAELDNEQFF. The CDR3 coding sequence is TGCGCCAGCAGCTTTCTACTAGCGGAATTAGACAATGAGCAGTTCTTC.

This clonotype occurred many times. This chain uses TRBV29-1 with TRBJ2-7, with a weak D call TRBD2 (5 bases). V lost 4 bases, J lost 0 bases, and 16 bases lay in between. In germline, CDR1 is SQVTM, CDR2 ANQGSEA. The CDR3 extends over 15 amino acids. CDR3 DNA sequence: TGCAGCGTTGCAGGCGGAGGACGGAGCTCCTACGAGCAGTACTTC. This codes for CSVAGGGRSSYEQYF.

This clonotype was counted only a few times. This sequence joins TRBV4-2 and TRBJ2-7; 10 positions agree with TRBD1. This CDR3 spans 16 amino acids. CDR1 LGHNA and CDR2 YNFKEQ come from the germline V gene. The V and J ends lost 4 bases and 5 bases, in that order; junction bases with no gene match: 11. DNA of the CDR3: TGTGCCAGCAGCCCAAGACCCGACAGGGGGCAGGACGAGCAGTACTTC. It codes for CASSPRPDRGQDEQYF.

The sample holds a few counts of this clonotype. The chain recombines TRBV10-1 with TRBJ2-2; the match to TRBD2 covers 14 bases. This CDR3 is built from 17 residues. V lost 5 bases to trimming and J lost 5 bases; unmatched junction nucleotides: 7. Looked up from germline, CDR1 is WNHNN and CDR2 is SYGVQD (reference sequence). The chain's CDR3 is CASSPRLAGGETGELFF. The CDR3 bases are TGCGCCAGCAGTCCACGACTAGCGGGGGGGGAAACCGGGGAGCTGTTTTTT.

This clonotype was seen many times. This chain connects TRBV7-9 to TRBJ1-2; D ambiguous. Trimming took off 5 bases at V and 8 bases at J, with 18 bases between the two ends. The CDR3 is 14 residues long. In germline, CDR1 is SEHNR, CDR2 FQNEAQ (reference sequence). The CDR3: CASSPAGGYEGYTF. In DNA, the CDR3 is TGTGCCAGCAGCCCAGCAGGAGGGTACGAAGGCTACACCTTC.

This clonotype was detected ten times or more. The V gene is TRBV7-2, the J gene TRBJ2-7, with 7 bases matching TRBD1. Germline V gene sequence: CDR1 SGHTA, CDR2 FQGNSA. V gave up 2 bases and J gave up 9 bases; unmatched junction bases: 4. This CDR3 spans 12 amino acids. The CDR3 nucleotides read TGTGCCAGCAGCTTAAGGGACAGTGGGCAGTACTTC. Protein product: CASSLRDSGQYF.

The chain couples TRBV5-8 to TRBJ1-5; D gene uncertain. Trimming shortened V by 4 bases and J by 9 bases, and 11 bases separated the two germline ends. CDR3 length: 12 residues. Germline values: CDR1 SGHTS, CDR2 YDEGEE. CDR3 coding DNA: TGTGCCAGCAGCCGAGAAACTGCGCCCCAGCATTTT. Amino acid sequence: CASSRETAPQHF.

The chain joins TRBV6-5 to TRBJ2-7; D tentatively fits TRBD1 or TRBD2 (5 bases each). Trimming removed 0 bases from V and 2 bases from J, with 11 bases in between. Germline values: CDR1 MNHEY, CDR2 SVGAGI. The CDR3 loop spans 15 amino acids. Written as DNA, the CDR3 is TGTGCCAGCAGTTACTCGAGGGCAGGGACCTACGAGCAGTACTTC. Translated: CASSYSRAGTYEQYF.

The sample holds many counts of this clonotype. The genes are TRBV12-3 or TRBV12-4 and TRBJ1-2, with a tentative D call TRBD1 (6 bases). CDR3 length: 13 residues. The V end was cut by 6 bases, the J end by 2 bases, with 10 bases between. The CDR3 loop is CASRDRLNYGYTF. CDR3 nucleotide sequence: TGTGCCAGCAGAGACAGGTTAAACTATGGCTACACCTTC.

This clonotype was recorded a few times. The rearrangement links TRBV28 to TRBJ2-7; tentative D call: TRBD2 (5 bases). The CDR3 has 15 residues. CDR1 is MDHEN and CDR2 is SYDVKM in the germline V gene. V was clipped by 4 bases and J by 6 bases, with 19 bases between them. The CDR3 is CASSSLGLPGFEQYF. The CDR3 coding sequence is TGTGCCAGCAGTTCCCTCGGGCTACCGGGGTTCGAGCAGTACTTC.